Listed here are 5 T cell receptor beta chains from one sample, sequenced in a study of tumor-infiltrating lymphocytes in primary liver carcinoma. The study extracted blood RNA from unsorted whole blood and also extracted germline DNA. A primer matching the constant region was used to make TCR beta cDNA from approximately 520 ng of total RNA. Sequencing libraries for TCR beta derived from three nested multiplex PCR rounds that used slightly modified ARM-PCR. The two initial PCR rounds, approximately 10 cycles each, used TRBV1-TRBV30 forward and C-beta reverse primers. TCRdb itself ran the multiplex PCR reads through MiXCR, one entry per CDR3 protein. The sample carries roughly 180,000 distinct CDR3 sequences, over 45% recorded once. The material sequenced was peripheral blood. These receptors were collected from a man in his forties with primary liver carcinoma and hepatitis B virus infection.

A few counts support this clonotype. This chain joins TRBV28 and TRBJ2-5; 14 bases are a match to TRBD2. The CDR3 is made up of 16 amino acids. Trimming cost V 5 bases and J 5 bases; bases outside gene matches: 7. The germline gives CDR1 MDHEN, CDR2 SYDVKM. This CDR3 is CASSAGTSGSSETQYF. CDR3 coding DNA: TGTGCCAGCAGTGCCGGGACTAGCGGGAGTTCGGAGACCCAGTACTTC.

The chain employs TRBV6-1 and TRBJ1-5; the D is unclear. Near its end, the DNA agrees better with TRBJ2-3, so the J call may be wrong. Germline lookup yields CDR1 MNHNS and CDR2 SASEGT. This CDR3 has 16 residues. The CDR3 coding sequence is TGTGCCAGCAGTGAAGCGTGGGCAAGCCACAATCAGCCCCAGTATTTT. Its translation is CASSEAWASHNQPQYF.

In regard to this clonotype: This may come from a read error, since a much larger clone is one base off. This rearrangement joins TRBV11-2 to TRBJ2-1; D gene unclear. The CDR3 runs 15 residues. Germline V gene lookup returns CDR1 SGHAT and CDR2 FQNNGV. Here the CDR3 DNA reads TGTGCCAGCAGCTCGGTCACGTCGGGTTACAATGAGCACTTCTTC. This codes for CASSSVTSGYNEHFF.

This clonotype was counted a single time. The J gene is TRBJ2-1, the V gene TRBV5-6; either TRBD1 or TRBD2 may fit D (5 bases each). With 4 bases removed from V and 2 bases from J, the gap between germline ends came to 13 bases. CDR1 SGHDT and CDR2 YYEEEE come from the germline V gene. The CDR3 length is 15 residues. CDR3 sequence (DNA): TGTGCCAGCAGCCCGGGGCTTTCCACCTACAATGAGCAGTTCTTC. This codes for CASSPGLSTYNEQFF.

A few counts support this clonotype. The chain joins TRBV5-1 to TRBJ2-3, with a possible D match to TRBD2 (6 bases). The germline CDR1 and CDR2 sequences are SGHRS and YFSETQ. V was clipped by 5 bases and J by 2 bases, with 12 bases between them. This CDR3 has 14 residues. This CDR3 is CASRNGSVTDTQYF. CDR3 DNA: TGCGCCAGCAGGAACGGGAGTGTCACAGATACGCAGTATTTT.